The source of this T cell receptor beta chain is a study of control samples from healthy donors and cancer patients. Clones were sequenced by immunoSEQ multiplex PCR, and TCRdb holds only the in-frame ones, with some missing. In the table there are more than 150,000 clones, 90% to 95% of which are singletons. This clone was seen only once. Sequenced material: blood. The TCR originated in a young man in good health.

The CDR3 here is CASTLHEKLFF. The CDR3 DNA reads TGTGCCAGCACCCTCCATGAAAAACTGTTTTTT. The chain is built from TRBV6-5 and TRBJ1-4; D call uncertain. Germline V lookup: CDR1 MNHEY, CDR2 SVGAGI. The CDR3 runs 11 residues. Trimming took off 7 bases at V and 6 bases at J, with 6 bases between the two ends.